One and the same sample provided the 7 T cell receptor beta chains below, sequenced in a study of lung T cells in sarcoidosis with Löfgren's syndrome. TCRdb redid the calling of the reads with MiXCR, one entry per CDR3 protein. The sample has about 19,000 distinct CDR3 sequences, about 22% seen once. Sequencing used CD4+ T cells from PBMCs. Every receptor here comes from a human donor with sarcoidosis (Löfgren's syndrome or another form), or a control subject (not recorded which).

In regard to this clonotype: At one of its ends the junction is not consistent with the germline gene, which may arise from a read error. This chain uses TRBV6-2 or TRBV6-3 with TRBJ2-2; 9 nucleotides align to TRBD1. There are 17 residues in the CDR3. CDR1 and CDR2 from the germline V gene are MNHEY and SVGEGT. The CDR3 here is CASTMLPGQGNTGELLF. The DNA of the CDR3 is TGTGCCAGCACTATGTTGCCTGGACAGGGGAACACCGGGGAGCTGCTTTTT.

This clonotype was recorded at least ten times. The chain carries TRBV3-1 and TRBJ1-1; D remains unclear. Germline CDR1 LGHDT, CDR2 YNNKEL (reference sequence). V dropped 1 base and J dropped 3 bases, with 15 bases sitting between them. The CDR3 length is 16 residues. The CDR3 DNA sequence: TGTGCCAGCAGCCAAGCGGCAGGCCCCAACGACACTGAAGCTTTCTTT. It specifies CASSQAAGPNDTEAFF.

Only a few counts were recorded for this clonotype. The chain has TRBV7-9 and TRBJ2-2; 8 nucleotides agree with TRBD1. The J segment lost 5 bases and the V segment lost 5 bases, leaving 10 bases of the junction unmatched. Germline V gene data show CDR1 as SEHNR and CDR2 as FQNEAQ (reference sequence). This CDR3 is built from 16 residues. The DNA for the CDR3 is TGTGCCAGCAGCCCTCAAGGGACAGGCCCGACCGGGGAGCTGTTTTTT. This gives the protein CASSPQGTGPTGELFF.

Worth noting for this clonotype: Being one base from a much bigger clone, this may be a read error. The CDR3 sequence is CSAATQGSYGQYF. Written as DNA, the CDR3 is TGCAGCGCCGCAACGCAGGGATCCTACGGGCAGTACTTC. J is TRBJ2-7 and V is TRBV29-1; a weak D match, TRBD1 (5 bases). The V gene's germline CDR1 is SQVTM and CDR2 ANQGSEA. The CDR3 length is 13 residues.

At least ten counts were recorded for this clonotype. V and J are TRBV28 and TRBJ1-1; 8 nucleotides match TRBD1. This CDR3 has 18 residues. Looked up from germline, CDR1 is MDHEN and CDR2 is SYDVKM. J was trimmed by 1 base and V by 5 bases; bases with no gene match: 15. CDR3 sequence (DNA): TGTGCCAGCAGTACGGACAGGGCATGGCCTGGGTCGAACACTGAAGCTTTCTTT. Its translation: CASSTDRAWPGSNTEAFF.

This clonotype showed up many times. The J gene is TRBJ2-3, the V gene TRBV5-1; possible D gene TRBD1, 6 bases. The germline gives CDR1 SGHRS, CDR2 YFSETQ. This CDR3 is built from 15 residues. V dropped 0 bases and J dropped 6 bases, with 14 bases sitting between them. The CDR3 loop is CASSLAVTGADTQYF. The CDR3 DNA follows: TGCGCCAGCAGCTTGGCGGTGACAGGAGCCGATACGCAGTATTTT.

This chain links TRBV19 with TRBJ1-5; D remains ambiguous. Germline V gives CDR1 LNHDA, CDR2 SQIVND (reference sequence). The CDR3 is 13 amino acids. V was cut by 5 bases and J by 8 bases, with 13 bases left in between. The CDR3 loop reads CASSSRINKPQHF. The CDR3 bases are TGTGCCAGTAGTTCACGCATTAATAAGCCCCAGCATTTT.